The rows below give T cell receptor beta chains drawn from one sample of a study of T cells in Graves' hyperthyroidism and ophthalmopathy. Each CDR3 protein gets one entry after TCRdb re-called the multiplex PCR reads with MiXCR. The data contain 200,000 to 300,000 distinct CDR3 sequences, over 20% of them seen just once; the ten biggest clones take up roughly a third. The sequencing sample was made of blood. The receptors here all came from a woman aged 40 to 50 with Graves' ophthalmopathy. Both conserved end residues are part of each CDR3. Each record gives: J gene, V gene, clone size, CDR3 protein. Size tells how often a clone was seen (once, few, many) or the class of an expanded clone, and some rows leave it out.

J gene: TRBJ2-2
V gene: TRBV2
clone size: many
CDR3 protein: CATFTSSGELFF

J gene: TRBJ2-2
V gene: TRBV7-6
clone size: many
CDR3 protein: CASSPGTGWTGELFF

J gene: TRBJ1-1
V gene: TRBV6-1
clone size: many
CDR3 protein: CASRDRVNTEAFF

J gene: TRBJ2-7
V gene: TRBV5-1
clone size: -
CDR3 protein: CASSLPGGTRF

J gene: TRBJ2-5
V gene: TRBV6-2/TRBV6-3
clone size: many
CDR3 protein: CASSSPGTVEETQYF

J gene: TRBJ2-7
V gene: TRBV6-2/TRBV6-3
clone size: -
CDR3 protein: CASSYSGGPYEQYF

J gene: TRBJ2-7
V gene: TRBV20-1
clone size: many
CDR3 protein: CSVTSGSDYEQYF

J gene: TRBJ1-1
V gene: TRBV7-9
clone size: many
CDR3 protein: CASSPAGDTEAFF

J gene: TRBJ2-7
V gene: TRBV12-3/TRBV12-4
clone size: medium-sized
CDR3 protein: CASSLAGGLYEQYF

J gene: TRBJ1-1
V gene: TRBV25-1
clone size: many
CDR3 protein: CASSEYTNTEAFF

J gene: TRBJ2-2
V gene: TRBV7-2
clone size: many
CDR3 protein: CASSLGGGSGGELFF

J gene: TRBJ1-5
V gene: TRBV15
clone size: few
CDR3 protein: CATSSFAGEPQHF

J gene: TRBJ2-5
V gene: TRBV4-1
clone size: once
CDR3 protein: CASSQGDRGAEETQYF

J gene: TRBJ2-5
V gene: TRBV7-6
clone size: many
CDR3 protein: CASSLTTSGNRGETQYF

J gene: TRBJ2-7
V gene: TRBV9
clone size: -
CDR3 protein: CAGSVGTAGEQYF

J gene: TRBJ1-2
V gene: TRBV11-2
clone size: many
CDR3 protein: CASTPTAAGTYYGYTF

J gene: TRBJ1-5
V gene: TRBV7-2
clone size: -
CDR3 protein: CASSFQGAGPQHF

J gene: TRBJ2-7
V gene: TRBV7-2
clone size: many
CDR3 protein: CASSQAPQFTYEQYF

J gene: TRBJ2-7
V gene: TRBV12-3/TRBV12-4
clone size: -
CDR3 protein: CASSPGPHEQYF

J gene: TRBJ2-4
V gene: TRBV9
clone size: many
CDR3 protein: CASSVGAGGAKNIQYF

J gene: TRBJ2-5
V gene: TRBV5-1
clone size: -
CDR3 protein: CASSQSGRTQETQYF

J gene: TRBJ2-7
V gene: TRBV28
clone size: many
CDR3 protein: CASRILQGAYEQYF

J gene: TRBJ2-2
V gene: TRBV11-3
clone size: many
CDR3 protein: CASRLGGANTGELFF

J gene: TRBJ2-2
V gene: TRBV6-2/TRBV6-3
clone size: -
CDR3 protein: CASSYSREAGELFF

J gene: TRBJ2-5
V gene: TRBV19
clone size: -
CDR3 protein: CASSRRTELRETQYF

J gene: TRBJ2-5
V gene: TRBV7-8
clone size: few
CDR3 protein: CASSVTSGRAETQYF

J gene: TRBJ2-7
V gene: TRBV6-1
clone size: many
CDR3 protein: CASMERGEQYF